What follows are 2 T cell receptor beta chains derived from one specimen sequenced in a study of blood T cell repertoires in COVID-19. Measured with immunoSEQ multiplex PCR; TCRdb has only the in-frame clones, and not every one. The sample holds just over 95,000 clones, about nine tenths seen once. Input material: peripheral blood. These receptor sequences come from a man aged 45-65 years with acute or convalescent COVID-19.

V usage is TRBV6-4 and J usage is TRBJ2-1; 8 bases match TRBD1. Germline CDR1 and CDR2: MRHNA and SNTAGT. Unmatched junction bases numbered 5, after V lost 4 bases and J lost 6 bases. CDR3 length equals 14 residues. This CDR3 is CASSATDRANEQFF. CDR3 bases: TGTGCCAGCAGTGCCACGGACAGGGCCAATGAGCAGTTCTTC.

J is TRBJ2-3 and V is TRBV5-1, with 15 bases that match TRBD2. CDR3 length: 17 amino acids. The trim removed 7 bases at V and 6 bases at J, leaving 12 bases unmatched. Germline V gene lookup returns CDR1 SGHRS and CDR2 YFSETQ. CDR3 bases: TGCGCCAGCTCCGGGACTAGCGGGAGGCCCCTCAGCGATACGCAGTATTTT. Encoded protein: CASSGTSGRPLSDTQYF.